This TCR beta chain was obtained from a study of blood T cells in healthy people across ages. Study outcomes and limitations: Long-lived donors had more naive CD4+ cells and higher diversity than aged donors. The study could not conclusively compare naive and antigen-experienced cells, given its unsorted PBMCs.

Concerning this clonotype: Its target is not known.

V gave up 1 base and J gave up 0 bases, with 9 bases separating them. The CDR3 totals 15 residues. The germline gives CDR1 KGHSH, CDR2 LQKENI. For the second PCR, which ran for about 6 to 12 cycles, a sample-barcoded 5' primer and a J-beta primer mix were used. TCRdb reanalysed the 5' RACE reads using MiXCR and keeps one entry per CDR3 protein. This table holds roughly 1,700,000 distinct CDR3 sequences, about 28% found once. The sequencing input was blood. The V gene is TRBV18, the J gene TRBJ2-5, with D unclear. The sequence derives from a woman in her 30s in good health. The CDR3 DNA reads TGTGCCAGCTCACCACGATTCGGCAACCAAGAGACCCAGTACTTC. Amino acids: CASSPRFGNQETQYF.